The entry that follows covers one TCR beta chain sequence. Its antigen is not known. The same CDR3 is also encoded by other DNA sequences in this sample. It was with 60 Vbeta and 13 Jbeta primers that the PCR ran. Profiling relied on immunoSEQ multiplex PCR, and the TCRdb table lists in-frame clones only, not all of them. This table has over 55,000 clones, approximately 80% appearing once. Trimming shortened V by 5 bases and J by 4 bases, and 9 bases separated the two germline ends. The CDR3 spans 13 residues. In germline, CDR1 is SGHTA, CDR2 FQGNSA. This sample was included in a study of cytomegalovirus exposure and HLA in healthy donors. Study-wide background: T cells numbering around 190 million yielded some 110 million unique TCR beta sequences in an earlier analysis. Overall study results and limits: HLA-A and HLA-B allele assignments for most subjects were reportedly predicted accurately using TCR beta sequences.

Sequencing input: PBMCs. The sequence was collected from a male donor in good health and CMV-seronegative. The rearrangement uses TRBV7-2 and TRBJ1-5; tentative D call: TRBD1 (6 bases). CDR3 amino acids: CASSGQGNQPQHF. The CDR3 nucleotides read TGTGCCAGCAGCGGTCAGGGGAATCAGCCCCAGCATTTT.